This T cell receptor beta chain comes out of a study of T cells in Graves' hyperthyroidism and ophthalmopathy. Whole-study results and caveats: Most thyroid clonotypes expanded above 0.001 appeared in blood too.

The investigators amplified TCR beta CDR3 regions from RNA transcripts. Researchers ran a first-round RT-PCR on the TCR CDR3 using the HTBI primer set. TCRdb itself ran the multiplex PCR reads through MiXCR, one entry per CDR3 protein. Of around 340,000 distinct CDR3 sequences listed, roughly 18% are singletons. Exclusions: uncontrolled infection, other autoimmune disease, pregnancy, lactation. Based on clinical symptoms, serum thyroxine and TRAb, thyroid ultrasound and orbital computed tomography, diagnoses were reached. Fresh 10 ml peripheral blood yielded PBMCs. The table lists this clonotype with a few counts. Its cognate antigen is unknown. The CDR3 has 14 residues. V was shortened by 0 bases and J by 5 bases, with 10 bases between the two germline ends. Germline CDR1 is SGHTA and CDR2 is FQGTGA.

The sequenced sample was blood. This chain joins TRBV7-3 and TRBJ2-5; D may be TRBD1 or TRBD2 (6 bases each). The clonotype was recovered from a woman aged 50 to 65 with Graves' hyperthyroidism. CDR3 DNA sequence: TGTGCCAGCAGCTTAACGGGGGGCGTGGAGACCCAGTACTTC. Protein product: CASSLTGGVETQYF.